This T cell receptor beta chain was profiled in a study of blood T cell repertoires in COVID-19. Study background: Sites across the United States, Italy and Spain contributed samples from acute and convalescent COVID-19. Sample material is recorded as cDNA or gDNA derived from T cells, B-cell-depleted T cells, or PBMCs.

As processed by the authors: Reference gene primer amplification yielded estimated nucleated cell counts. Here immunoSEQ multiplex PCR was the method, and the copy in TCRdb shows in-frame clones only, minus some. For V, J and clone size, that table is used; D and trimming come from the DNA. The sample contains about 120,000 clones, 90% of which appear only once. Germline values: CDR1 KGHDR, CDR2 SFDVKD. Trimming at V came to 8 bases and at J to 3 bases, leaving 18 bases not matched to a gene. CDR3 length: 18 residues. This receptor was taken from a human donor with active COVID-19. The donor label of this sample is uncertain. Sequenced input: peripheral blood. The V gene is TRBV24-1, the J gene TRBJ2-1, with 7 positions matching TRBD1. The DNA of the CDR3 is TGTGCCACCAAGCATCCGCACTTAACAGGGGCATTCTACAATGAGCAGTTCTTC. It translates to CATKHPHLTGAFYNEQFF.